These 32 T cell receptor beta chains originate from one sample sequenced in a study of shared clonotypes between healthy human individuals. Naive CD8 cells were CD45RO-negative, positively selected for CCR7, excluding terminally differentiated effector memory CD45RA+ cells. Here immunoSEQ multiplex PCR was the method, and the copy in TCRdb shows in-frame clones only, minus some. The repertoire holds about 2.1 million clones, with 85% to 95% as singletons. Sequencing was performed on naive CD8+ T cells from PBMCs. The receptors originated from a man aged 18 to 30 in good health. Some clones in this sample may be carry-over from other donors' samples.

V and J are TRBV6-6 and TRBJ2-2, with TRBD1 matching 7 bases. The CDR3 loop spans 15 amino acids. Germline assignment: CDR1 MNHNY and CDR2 SVGAGI (reference sequence). V lost 0 bases and J lost 5; bases outside the gene matches: 3. The CDR3 here is CASSYSPGGTGELFF. The CDR3 DNA sequence: TGTGCCAGCAGTTACTCCCCAGGGGGAACCGGGGAGCTGTTTTTT.

The V and J genes are TRBV19 and TRBJ1-2; D ambiguous. CDR3 size: 15 residues. CDR1 and CDR2 from the germline V gene are LNHDA and SQIVND (reference sequence). V was shortened by 5 bases and J by 4 bases, with 17 bases between the two germline ends. The CDR3 coding sequence is TGTGCCAGTAGTCTAGGGCTAGGGCCTGGCTATGGCTACACCTTC. The encoded protein is CASSLGLGPGYGYTF.

The chain joins TRBV15 to TRBJ2-7; D possibly corresponds to TRBD2 (5 bases). V lost 4 bases to trimming and J lost 4 bases, with 17 bases between them. Per germline, CDR1 LNHNV and CDR2 YYDKDF (reference sequence). The CDR3 is 15 amino acids. The CDR3 region is CATSTFGLGSYEQYF. The CDR3 nucleotides read TGTGCCACCAGCACCTTTGGGCTTGGGAGTTACGAGCAGTACTTC.

The V gene is TRBV6-1, the J gene TRBJ1-2; 8 positions agree with TRBD1. Germline values: CDR1 MNHNS, CDR2 SASEGT. V shed 8 bases, J shed 3 bases, and the junction held 8 bases outside the gene matches. The CDR3 loop spans 14 amino acids. CDR3 amino acids: CASLWTGPYYGYTF. CDR3 coding DNA: TGTGCCAGCTTATGGACAGGGCCATACTATGGCTACACCTTC.

The chain uses TRBV27 and TRBJ2-7, with D unresolved. Trimming left V 3 bases short and J 2 bases short, with 2 bases between. The CDR3 length is 11 residues. CDR1 and CDR2 from the germline V gene are MNHEY and SMNVEV (reference sequence). The CDR3 DNA reads TGTGCCAGCAGTTTCACCTACGAGCAGTACTTC. Translation gives CASSFTYEQYF.

The V and J genes are TRBV11-3 and TRBJ2-3; TRBD1 or TRBD2 may be the D gene (5 bases each). The CDR3 has 15 residues. Looked up from germline, CDR1 is SGHNT and CDR2 is YENEEA. The V gene lost 5 bases and the J gene lost 0 bases, with 12 bases spanning the gap. This CDR3 reads CASSTGTPSTDTQYF. CDR3 DNA: TGTGCCAGCAGCACCGGGACGCCAAGCACAGATACGCAGTATTTT. The variable domain in full, completed from reference TRBV11-3 and TRBJ2-3, reads EAGVVQSPRYKIIEKKQPVAFWCNPISGHNTLYWYLQNLGQGPELLIRYENEEAVDDSQLPKDRFSAERLKGVDSTLKIQPAELGDSAVYLCASSTGTPSTDTQYFGPGTRLTVL.

This chain joins TRBV15 and TRBJ2-1, with 10 bases lining up with TRBD2. Per the germline V gene, CDR1 is LNHNV and CDR2 is YYDKDF (reference sequence). J lost 4 bases, V lost 1 base, and 4 bases had no gene match. The CDR3 covers 16 residues. CDR3 nucleotides: TGTGCCACCAGCAGAGTCGGACTAGCGGAATACAATGAGCAGTTCTTC. It is translated as CATSRVGLAEYNEQFF.

This rearrangement joins TRBV7-8 to TRBJ2-3; tentative D call: TRBD1 (7 bases). CDR1 and CDR2 (germline): SGHVS, FQNEAQ. The V and J ends lost 1 base and 1 base respectively, with 15 bases between them. The CDR3 extends over 17 amino acids. CDR3 amino acids: CASSLGAGQPGTDTQYF. For the CDR3, the DNA is TGTGCCAGCAGCTTAGGGGCGGGACAGCCAGGCACAGATACGCAGTATTTT.

This clone was counted once. The chain is built from TRBV10-3 and TRBJ1-1; the D gene is possibly TRBD1 (6 bases). Germline-derived CDR1 and CDR2 are ENHRY and SYGVKD. CDR3 length: 15 amino acids. V gave up 4 bases and J gave up 4 bases, with 16 bases separating them. The CDR3 protein is CAISAGALSSTEAFF. The CDR3 nucleotides read TGTGCCATCAGTGCAGGGGCCTTGTCCAGCACTGAAGCTTTCTTT.

Here the CDR3 reads CSVFDRGPNQPQHF. CDR3 sequence (DNA): TGCAGCGTTTTCGACAGGGGGCCCAATCAGCCCCAGCATTTT. This sequence joins TRBV29-1 and TRBJ1-5; TRBD1 agrees at 10 bases. V trimming: 5 bases; J trimming: 3 bases; junction bases outside the gene matches: 4. The CDR3 is made up of 14 amino acids. The germline gives CDR1 SQVTM, CDR2 ANQGSEA.

The gene calls are TRBV7-2 and TRBJ1-5; 9 bases align to TRBD1. Germline CDR1 and CDR2: SGHTA and FQGNSA. The CDR3 spans 15 residues. V was pared by 4 bases and J by 4 bases, with 5 bases of the junction left unmatched. The CDR3 here is CASSSGTGINQPQHF. In nucleotides, the CDR3 is TGTGCCAGCAGCTCCGGGACAGGGATTAATCAGCCCCAGCATTTT.

V is TRBV6-1 and J is TRBJ2-3, with D possibly matching TRBD2 (6 bases). Trimming removed 3 bases from V and 1 base from J, with 26 bases in between. CDR3 length equals 20 residues. The germline V gene encodes CDR1 MNHNS and CDR2 SASEGT. CDR3 residues: CASSDPTSLEAGSRTDTQYF. The CDR3 nucleotides are TGTGCCAGCAGTGATCCCACTAGCTTAGAAGCGGGCTCGCGCACAGATACGCAGTATTTT.

This clone was picked up one time. At one boundary the junction diverges from the germline segment, which might be a read error. The chain couples TRBV5-1 to TRBJ2-5; 7 bases fit TRBD1. The CDR3 is made up of 14 amino acids. The germline gives CDR1 SGHRS, CDR2 YFSETQ. DNA of the CDR3: TGCGCCAGCAGCTTCATGGGACAGCAAGAGGCCCAGTACTTC. This gives the protein CASSFMGQQEAQYF.

CDR3 bases: TGTGCCAGCAGCCCTGGGATTCATCAGCCCCAGCATTTT. This sequence encodes CASSPGIHQPQHF. The J gene is TRBJ1-5, the V gene TRBV28; the D is unclear. The CDR3 contains 13 residues. V was cut by 6 bases and J by 5 bases, with 11 bases left in between. CDR1 and CDR2 (germline): MDHEN, SYDVKM.

For this clone: The same CDR3 is also encoded by other DNA sequences in this sample. CDR3 protein: CASSLGVNNEQFF. The CDR3 region has the DNA TGTGCCAGCAGCTTGGGGGTAAACAATGAGCAGTTCTTC. The chain uses TRBV5-6 and TRBJ2-1, with D hard to call. With 0 bases removed from V and 5 bases from J, the gap between germline ends came to 6 bases. CDR3 length: 13 amino acids. The germline CDR1 and CDR2 sequences are SGHDT and YYEEEE. The entire variable domain, with the rest obtained from reference TRBV5-6 and TRBJ2-1, is as follows: DAGVTQSPTHLIKTRGQQVTLRCSPKSGHDTVSWYQQALGQGPQFIFQYYEEEERQRGNFPDRFSGHQFPNYSSELNVNALLLGDSALYLCASSLGVNNEQFFGPGTRLTVL.

This clone has more than one count but fewer than ten. The rearrangement uses TRBV10-1 and TRBJ2-7; 12 nucleotides line up with TRBD2. Germline values: CDR1 WNHNN, CDR2 SYGVQD (reference sequence). This CDR3 region has 14 residues. V lost 5 bases, J lost 6 bases, and 5 bases stayed unmatched. CDR3: CASSPSGRALEQYF. DNA of the CDR3: TGCGCCAGCAGTCCTAGCGGGAGGGCCCTCGAGCAGTACTTC.

J is TRBJ2-1 and V is TRBV19, with 9 bases aligning to TRBD2. The CDR3 has 15 residues. Germline V gene sequence: CDR1 LNHDA, CDR2 SQIVND (reference sequence). J lost 5 bases, V lost 4 bases, and 6 bases had no gene match. CDR3 in DNA: TGTGCCAGTAGTAGCTGGCCTAGCGGGGACAATGAGCAGTTCTTC. As protein: CASSSWPSGDNEQFF. The whole variable domain, filled in from reference TRBV19 and TRBJ2-1, reads DGGITQSPKYLFRKEGQNVTLSCEQNLNHDAMYWYRQDPGQGLRLIYYSQIVNDFQKGDIAEGYSVSREKKESFPLTVTSAQKNPTAFYLCASSSWPSGDNEQFFGPGTRLTVL.

This chain uses TRBV5-1 with TRBJ2-7, with TRBD2 matching over 9 bases. This CDR3 contains 17 residues. V lost 0 bases to trimming and J lost 0 bases; unmatched junction nucleotides: 7. Germline V gene data show CDR1 as SGHRS and CDR2 as YFSETQ. The CDR3 spells CASSLGALAGASYEQYF. The CDR3 bases are TGCGCCAGCAGCTTGGGGGCTTTAGCGGGAGCCTCCTACGAGCAGTACTTC. Full variable domain (rest looked up from reference TRBV5-1 and TRBJ2-7): KAGVTQTPRYLIKTRGQQVTLSCSPISGHRSVSWYQQTPGQGLQFLFEYFSETQRNKGNFPGRFSGRQFSNSRSEMNVSTLELGDSALYLCASSLGALAGASYEQYFGPGTRLTVT.

The gene calls are TRBV19 and TRBJ2-7, with TRBD2 matching 9 bases. CDR1 LNHDA and CDR2 SQIVND come from the germline V gene (reference sequence). The V segment lost 3 bases and the J segment 2 bases; nucleotides outside the gene matches: 5. This CDR3 has 15 amino acids. The CDR3 DNA reads as TGTGCCAGTAGTATGCTAGCGGGAACGGCCTACGAGCAGTACTTC. Translating gives CASSMLAGTAYEQYF.

Concerning this clone itself: The same CDR3 arises from other DNA sequences in this sample as well. This chain connects TRBV27 to TRBJ2-1; either TRBD1 or TRBD2 may supply D (6 bases each). Per germline, CDR1 MNHEY and CDR2 SMNVEV (reference sequence). The CDR3 extends over 14 amino acids. Trimming stripped 7 bases from V and 1 base from J, with 11 bases between. Written as DNA, the CDR3 is TGTGCCAGCACGTTAGGGGGGTCCTACAATGAGCAGTTCTTC. It encodes CASTLGGSYNEQFF.

This clone has only a few counts. The rearrangement joins TRBV5-4 to TRBJ1-1, with D uncertain. The V end was cut by 4 bases, the J end by 6 bases, with 10 bases between. Germline lookup yields CDR1 SGHNT and CDR2 YYREEE (reference sequence). The CDR3 has 12 amino acids. The CDR3 spells CASSTHPAEAFF. In DNA form, the CDR3 reads TGTGCCAGCAGCACTCATCCGGCTGAAGCTTTCTTT.

J is TRBJ1-1 and V is TRBV5-1, with D hard to call. CDR1 SGHRS and CDR2 YFSETQ come from the germline V gene. The V and J ends lost 0 bases and 7 bases respectively, with 10 bases between them. The CDR3 runs 13 residues. In nucleotides, the CDR3 is TGCGCCAGCAGCTTGGGGTTGGGGTTTGAAGCTTTCTTT. It codes for CASSLGLGFEAFF. Complete variable domain (other parts from reference TRBV5-1 and TRBJ1-1): KAGVTQTPRYLIKTRGQQVTLSCSPISGHRSVSWYQQTPGQGLQFLFEYFSETQRNKGNFPGRFSGRQFSNSRSEMNVSTLELGDSALYLCASSLGLGFEAFFGQGTRLTVV.

The chain has TRBV7-9 and TRBJ2-1; no definite D call. Germline V gene lookup returns CDR1 SEHNR and CDR2 FQNEAQ (reference sequence). Trimming cost V 1 base and J 0 bases, with 13 bases left between them. The CDR3 totals 17 residues. The CDR3: CASSLEGRPTSYNEQFF. CDR3 bases: TGTGCCAGCAGCTTAGAAGGTCGCCCCACCTCCTACAATGAGCAGTTCTTC.

The chain carries TRBV4-1 and TRBJ2-1; the D is unclear. The CDR3 is 16 amino acids. The germline V and J ends were trimmed by 7 bases and 0 bases, with 16 bases remaining between them. Germline V gene sequence: CDR1 MGHRA, CDR2 YSYEKL. The CDR3 bases are TGCGCCAGCACCTGGGGTGGAACCACCTCCTACAATGAGCAGTTCTTC. The encoded protein is CASTWGGTTSYNEQFF.

Notes on this clone: This specimen includes other DNA sequences encoding the same CDR3. The rearrangement joins TRBV7-9 to TRBJ2-1; no firm D call. The germline V gene encodes CDR1 SEHNR and CDR2 FQNEAQ (reference sequence). V was trimmed by 4 bases and J by 4 bases, leaving 8 bases between them. The CDR3 runs 13 residues. Written as DNA, the CDR3 is TGTGCCAGCAGCTCGGACGGGTACAATGAGCAGTTCTTC. Amino acids: CASSSDGYNEQFF. Together with reference TRBV7-9 and TRBJ2-1, the CDR3 gives the full variable domain: DTGVSQNPRHKITKRGQNVTFRCDPISEHNRLYWYRQTLGQGPEFLTYFQNEAQLEKSRLLSDRFSAERPKGSFSTLEIQRTEQGDSAMYLCASSSDGYNEQFFGPGTRLTVL.

This chain uses TRBV11-3 with TRBJ2-1, with D uncertain. Per germline, CDR1 SGHNT and CDR2 YENEEA. The CDR3 loop spans 15 amino acids. V was cut by 5 bases and J by 8 bases, with 19 bases left in between. The CDR3 bases are TGTGCCAGCAGCGTAGGAATCCTAGAAAGTCATGAGCAGTTCTTC. It yields the protein CASSVGILESHEQFF.

On this clone: The same CDR3 also results from other DNA sequences found in this sample. The chain uses TRBV4-1 and TRBJ2-7, with D unresolved. CDR1 MGHRA and CDR2 YSYEKL come from the germline V gene. With 1 base removed from V and 2 bases from J, the gap between germline ends came to 3 bases. The CDR3 is 12 residues long. The CDR3 DNA reads TGCGCCAGCAGCCAAGGGCCCTACGAGCAGTACTTC. It codes for CASSQGPYEQYF.

CDR3 protein: CASSTRGTGDGANVLTF. The CDR3 DNA reads as TGTGCCAGCAGCACACGGGGAACAGGGGACGGGGCCAACGTCCTGACTTTC. This chain links TRBV9 with TRBJ2-6; TRBD1 aligns across 7 bases. V lost 4 bases and J lost 4; bases outside the gene matches: 11. Germline V gives CDR1 SGDLS, CDR2 YYNGEE. The CDR3 is made up of 17 amino acids.

The chain links TRBV5-1 to TRBJ2-7, with 14 bases that match TRBD2. CDR1 and CDR2 from the germline V gene are SGHRS and YFSETQ. The length of the CDR3 is 17 residues. The V and J ends lost 4 bases and 7 bases, in that order; junction bases with no gene match: 13. The CDR3 DNA is TGCGCCAGCAGCCCTTGGACTAGCGGGAGGACTTTTATTGAGCAGTACTTC. Translated: CASSPWTSGRTFIEQYF.

This clone appeared a single time. The rearrangement links TRBV4-3 to TRBJ2-7; D is uncertain. The germline CDR1 and CDR2 sequences are LGHNA and YSLEER. This CDR3 region has 13 residues. Trimming took off 1 base at V and 3 bases at J, with 7 bases between the two ends. In nucleotides, the CDR3 is TGCGCCAGCAGCCAAGCCCTTGGCTACGAGCAGTACTTC. Protein product: CASSQALGYEQYF.

This rearrangement joins TRBV27 to TRBJ2-3, with 10 nucleotides matching TRBD1. Germline CDR1 is MNHEY and CDR2 is SMNVEV (reference sequence). CDR3 length: 16 amino acids. Trimming took 6 bases from V and 2 from J; bases not matched to a gene: 8. The CDR3 reads CASRDIGTGDTDTQYF. The CDR3 region has the DNA TGTGCCAGCAGGGATATCGGGACAGGGGACACAGATACGCAGTATTTT.

The chain couples TRBV30 to TRBJ2-1, with TRBD2 identical over 9 bases. Per the germline V gene, CDR1 is GTSNPN and CDR2 is SVGIG (reference sequence). The V gene end was trimmed by 4 bases and the J gene end by 8 bases; junction bases not matched to a gene: 9. The CDR3 is 14 residues long. The CDR3, as DNA: TGTGCCTGGACGGCGGGAGGGTTTATAGATGAGCAGTTCTTC. As protein: CAWTAGGFIDEQFF. Full variable domain (outside the CDR3, taken from reference TRBV30 and TRBJ2-1): SQTIHQWPATLVQPVGSPLSLECTVEGTSNPNLYWYRQAAGRGLQLLFYSVGIGQISSEVPQNLSASRPQDRQFILSSKKLLLSDSGFYLCAWTAGGFIDEQFFGPGTRLTVL.